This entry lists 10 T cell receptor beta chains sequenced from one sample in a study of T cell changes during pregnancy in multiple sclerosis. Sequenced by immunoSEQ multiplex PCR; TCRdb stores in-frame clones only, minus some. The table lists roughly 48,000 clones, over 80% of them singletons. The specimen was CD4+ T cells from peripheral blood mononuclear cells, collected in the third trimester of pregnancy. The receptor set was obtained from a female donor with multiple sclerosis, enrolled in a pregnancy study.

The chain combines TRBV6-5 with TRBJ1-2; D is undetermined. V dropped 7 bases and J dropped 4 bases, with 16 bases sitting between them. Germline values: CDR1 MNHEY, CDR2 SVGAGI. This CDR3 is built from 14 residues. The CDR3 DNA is TGTGCCAGCACCATAGGGAGCCCCTTCTATGGCTACACCTTC. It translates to CASTIGSPFYGYTF.

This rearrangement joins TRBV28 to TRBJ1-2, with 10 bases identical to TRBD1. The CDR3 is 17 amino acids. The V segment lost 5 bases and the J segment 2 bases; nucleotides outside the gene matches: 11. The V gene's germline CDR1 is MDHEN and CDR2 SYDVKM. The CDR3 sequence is CASSSAGTGVTNYGYTF. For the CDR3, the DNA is TGTGCCAGCAGTAGCGCCGGGACAGGGGTTACCAACTATGGCTACACCTTC.

The CDR3 DNA reads as TGTGCCAGCAGTCCCGTAAGGGGGAGCACAGATACGCAGTATTTT. The encoded protein is CASSPVRGSTDTQYF. This chain joins TRBV27 and TRBJ2-3; D perhaps matches TRBD1 (6 bases). This CDR3 spans 15 amino acids. V lost 5 bases to trimming and J lost 0 bases, with 12 bases between them. Germline CDR1 and CDR2: MNHEY and SMNVEV (reference sequence).

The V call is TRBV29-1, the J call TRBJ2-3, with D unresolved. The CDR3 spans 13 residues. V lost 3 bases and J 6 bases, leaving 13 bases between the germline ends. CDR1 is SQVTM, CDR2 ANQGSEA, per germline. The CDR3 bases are TGCAGCGTTGACTCCTTGGCAGGCGATACGCAGTATTTT. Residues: CSVDSLAGDTQYF.

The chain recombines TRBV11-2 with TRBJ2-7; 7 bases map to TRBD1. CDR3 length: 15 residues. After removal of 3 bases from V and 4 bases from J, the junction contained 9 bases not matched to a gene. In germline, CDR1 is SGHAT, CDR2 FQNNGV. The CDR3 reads CASSFMTGYQYEQYF. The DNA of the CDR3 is TGTGCCAGCAGCTTCATGACAGGGTACCAGTACGAGCAGTACTTC.

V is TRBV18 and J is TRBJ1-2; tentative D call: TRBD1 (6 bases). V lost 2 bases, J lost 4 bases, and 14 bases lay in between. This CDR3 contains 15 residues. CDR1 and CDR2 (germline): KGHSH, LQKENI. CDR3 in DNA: TGTGCCAGCTCACCAGAGCCGGACAGTCTCTATGGCTACACCTTC. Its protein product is CASSPEPDSLYGYTF.

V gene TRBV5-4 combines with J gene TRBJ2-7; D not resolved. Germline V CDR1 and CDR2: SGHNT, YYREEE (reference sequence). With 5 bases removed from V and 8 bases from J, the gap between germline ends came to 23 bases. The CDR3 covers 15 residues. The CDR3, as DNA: TGTGCCAGCAGGAATCCCCAGGAACCAAATTCTAAGCAGTACTTC. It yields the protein CASRNPQEPNSKQYF.

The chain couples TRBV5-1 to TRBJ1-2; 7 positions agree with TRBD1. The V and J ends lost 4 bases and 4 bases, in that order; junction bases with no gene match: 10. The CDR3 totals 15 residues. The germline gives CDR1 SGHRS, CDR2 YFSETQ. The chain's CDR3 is CASSLGQAGGYGYTF. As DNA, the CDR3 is TGCGCCAGCAGCCTAGGACAGGCCGGGGGCTATGGCTACACCTTC.

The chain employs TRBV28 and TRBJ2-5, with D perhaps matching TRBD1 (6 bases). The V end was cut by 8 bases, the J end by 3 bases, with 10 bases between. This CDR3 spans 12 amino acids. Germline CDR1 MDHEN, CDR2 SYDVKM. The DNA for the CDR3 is TGTGCCAGCCGGACAGTTGAAGAGACCCAGTACTTC. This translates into CASRTVEETQYF. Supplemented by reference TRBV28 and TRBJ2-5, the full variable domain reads DVKVTQSSRYLVKRTGEKVFLECVQDMDHENMFWYRQDPGLGLRLIYFSYDVKMKEKGDIPEGYSVSREKKERFSLILESASTNQTSMYLCASRTVEETQYFGPGTRLLVL.

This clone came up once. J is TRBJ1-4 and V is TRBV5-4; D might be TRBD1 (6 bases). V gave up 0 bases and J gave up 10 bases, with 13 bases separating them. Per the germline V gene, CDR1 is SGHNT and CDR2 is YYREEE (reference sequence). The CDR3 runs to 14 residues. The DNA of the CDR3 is TGTGCCAGCAGCTTGGCCCAGGGGATAGGAAAACTGTTTTTT. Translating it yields CASSLAQGIGKLFF.